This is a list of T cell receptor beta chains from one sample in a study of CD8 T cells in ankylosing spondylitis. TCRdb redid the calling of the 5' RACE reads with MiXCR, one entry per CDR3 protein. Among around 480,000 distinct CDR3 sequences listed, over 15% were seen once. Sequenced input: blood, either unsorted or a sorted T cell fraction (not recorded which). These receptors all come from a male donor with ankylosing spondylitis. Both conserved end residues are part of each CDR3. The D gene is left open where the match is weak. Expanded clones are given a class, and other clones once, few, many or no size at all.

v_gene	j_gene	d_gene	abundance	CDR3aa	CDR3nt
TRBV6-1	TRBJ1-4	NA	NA	CASSRRPAGTTNEKLFF	TGTGCCAGCAGCCGTCGACCGGCCGGAACAACTAATGAAAAACTGTTTTTT
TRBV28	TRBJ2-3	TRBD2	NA	CASSKAGVGRDTQYF	TGTGCCAGCAGTAAGGCGGGGGTGGGCAGGGATACGCAGTATTTT
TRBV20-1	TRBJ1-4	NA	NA	CSARRNNEKLFFF	NA
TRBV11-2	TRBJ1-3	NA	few	CASSELRTGNTIYF	TGTGCCAGCAGCGAGTTGAGAACCGGAAACACCATATATTTT
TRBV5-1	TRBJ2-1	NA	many	CASRLAETYNEQFF	TGCGCCAGCCGCCTGGCGGAGACCTACAATGAGCAGTTCTTC
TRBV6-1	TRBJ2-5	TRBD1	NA	CASSDWDRSQETQYF	TGTGCCAGCAGTGACTGGGACAGATCGCAAGAGACCCAGTACTTC
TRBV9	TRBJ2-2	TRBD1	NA	CASSDRQGANTGELFF	TGTGCCAGCAGCGACAGACAGGGGGCAAACACCGGGGAGCTGTTTTTT
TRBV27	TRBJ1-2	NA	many	CASRQEANYGYTF	TGTGCCAGCAGGCAGGAAGCTAACTATGGCTACACCTTC
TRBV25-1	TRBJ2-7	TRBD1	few	CASSELVGQGSYEQYF	TGTGCCAGCAGTGAGCTTGTGGGACAGGGGTCCTACGAGCAGTACTTC
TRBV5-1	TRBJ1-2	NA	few	CASSLGVWGKNYGYTF	TGCGCCAGCAGCCTCGGGGTATGGGGTAAGAACTATGGCTACACCTTC
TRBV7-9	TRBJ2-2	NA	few	CASSLVYTGELFF	TGTGCCAGCAGCTTAGTCTACACCGGGGAGCTGTTTTTT